One sample yielded the 14 T cell receptor beta chains listed below, sequenced in a study of T cells in tumors after PD-1 blockade. The data were produced by immunoSEQ multiplex PCR, yet TCRdb's version contains in-frame clones alone and is incomplete. The repertoire holds some 43,000 clones, with roughly 80% as singletons. The sample here was PBMCs, taken before anti-PD-1 treatment. The receptors stem from a human donor with basal cell carcinoma.

The chain employs TRBV27 and TRBJ2-7, with TRBD2 matching over 8 bases. Germline V gives CDR1 MNHEY, CDR2 SMNVEV (reference sequence). The ends lost 4 bases at V and 2 bases at J; junction bases unmatched: 7. The CDR3 is 15 residues long. In nucleotides, the CDR3 is TGTGCCAGCAGTTATGAGGGACTAGGGGCCTACGAGCAGTACTTC. As protein: CASSYEGLGAYEQYF.

J is TRBJ2-1 and V is TRBV7-9; D might be TRBD2 (5 bases). The CDR3 spans 15 residues. Trimming took 7 bases from V and 2 from J, leaving 15 bases between them. CDR1 is SEHNR, CDR2 FQNEAQ, per germline (reference sequence). This chain's CDR3 is CASIRTGLTYNEQFF. The CDR3 nucleotides read TGTGCCAGCATCCGGACTGGGTTAACCTACAATGAGCAGTTCTTC.

The chain carries TRBV5-1 and TRBJ2-3; the D gene is possibly TRBD2 (6 bases). From germline, CDR1 is SGHRS and CDR2 YFSETQ. V was clipped by 3 bases and J by 1 base, with 6 bases between them. There are 13 residues in the CDR3. CDR3 in DNA: TGCGCCAGCAGCTCGGGGGGCACAGATACGCAGTATTTT. The encoded protein is CASSSGGTDTQYF.

This clone was observed a handful of times. This sequence joins TRBV30 and TRBJ2-1; 8 nucleotides line up with TRBD2. Per germline, CDR1 GTSNPN and CDR2 SVGIG (reference sequence). The CDR3 contains 14 residues. V was clipped by 2 bases and J by 7 bases; unmatched bases: 7. For the CDR3, the DNA is TGTGCCTGGAGTTCAGAGCGGGGGTGGAATGAGCAGTTCTTC. It translates to CAWSSERGWNEQFF. Based on the CDR3 plus reference TRBV30 and TRBJ2-1, the full variable domain is SQTIHQWPATLVQPVGSPLSLECTVEGTSNPNLYWYRQAAGRGLQLLFYSVGIGQISSEVPQNLSASRPQDRQFILSSKKLLLSDSGFYLCAWSSERGWNEQFFGPGTRLTVL.

The V and J genes are TRBV29-1 and TRBJ2-7; D remains ambiguous. Germline assignment: CDR1 SQVTM and CDR2 ANQGSEA. The CDR3 is 13 amino acids. V lost 2 bases and J lost 1, with 9 bases in between. The CDR3 region is CSVEYSQSYEQYF. The CDR3 DNA sequence: TGCAGCGTTGAATATAGTCAGTCCTACGAGCAGTACTTC.

This clone was seen only a few times. J is TRBJ1-5 and V is TRBV7-9; 7 nucleotides agree with TRBD1. This CDR3 comprises 15 residues. Germline loops: CDR1 SEHNR, CDR2 FQNEAQ (reference sequence). Trimming took 4 bases from V and 2 from J; bases not matched to a gene: 5. In nucleotides, the CDR3 is TGTGCCAGCAGCTCCATAACAGGGGGCAATCAGCCCCAGCATTTT. Amino acid sequence: CASSSITGGNQPQHF.

The chain couples TRBV6-5 to TRBJ2-2; no clear D. Trimming left V 6 bases short and J 0 bases short, with 8 bases between. The CDR3 contains 14 residues. CDR1 and CDR2 from the germline V gene are MNHEY and SVGAGI. CDR3 protein: CASSRFANTGELFF. The CDR3 bases are TGTGCCAGCAGCCGCTTCGCGAACACCGGGGAGCTGTTTTTT.

CDR3 in amino acids: CAISLQGDNSPLHF. The DNA for the CDR3 is TGTGCCATCAGCCTCCAGGGAGATAATTCACCCCTCCACTTT. The chain carries TRBV10-3 and TRBJ1-6, with D perhaps matching TRBD1 (5 bases). Germline lookup yields CDR1 ENHRY and CDR2 SYGVKD. The CDR3 contains 14 residues. Trimming took off 6 bases at V and 5 bases at J, with 11 bases between the two ends.

The chain joins TRBV7-2 to TRBJ2-7; 7 nucleotides match TRBD1. Germline V gene sequence: CDR1 SGHTA, CDR2 FQGNSA. This CDR3 spans 15 amino acids. Losses at the gene ends were 1 base for V and 2 bases for J; bases not matched to a gene: 5. The CDR3 here is CASSLGQGKTYEQYF. The CDR3 DNA follows: TGTGCCAGCAGCTTAGGACAGGGAAAAACCTACGAGCAGTACTTC.

The J gene is TRBJ1-6, the V gene TRBV14; tentative D call: TRBD1 (5 bases). V was cut by 0 bases and J by 9 bases, with 12 bases left in between. The CDR3 consists of 15 residues. Looked up from germline, CDR1 is SGHDN and CDR2 is FVKESK. The CDR3 sequence: CASSQDSGTSSPLHF. The CDR3 nucleotides read TGTGCCAGCAGCCAAGATTCAGGGACCAGTTCACCCCTCCACTTT. Drawing the rest from reference TRBV14 and TRBJ1-6, the complete variable domain is EAGVTQFPSHSVIEKGQTVTLRCDPISGHDNLYWYRRVMGKEIKFLLHFVKESKQDESGMPNNRFLAERTGGTYSTLKVQPAELEDSGVYFCASSQDSGTSSPLHFGNGTRLTVT.

This chain uses TRBV6-4 with TRBJ1-2; 9 nucleotides align to TRBD1. J lost 4 bases, V lost 0 bases, and 6 bases had no gene match. This CDR3 has 16 residues. CDR1 MRHNA and CDR2 SNTAGT come from the germline V gene. DNA for the CDR3: TGTGCCAGCAGTGACTCCCACAGGGGGCATAGCTATGGCTACACCTTC. Its translation is CASSDSHRGHSYGYTF.

The V and J genes are TRBV6-6 and TRBJ1-3; D is undetermined. The CDR3 totals 11 residues. The V gene's germline CDR1 is MNHNY and CDR2 SVGAGI (reference sequence). V lost 9 bases, J lost 4 bases, and 7 bases lay in between. CDR3: CASTPGNTIYF. The DNA of the CDR3 is TGTGCCAGTACCCCAGGAAACACCATATATTTT.

This CDR3 reads CASSPDPYVAFF. Here the CDR3 DNA reads TGTGCCAGCAGCCCCGACCCCTATGTAGCTTTCTTT. This sequence joins TRBV5-6 and TRBJ1-1; D not certain. The germline gives CDR1 SGHDT, CDR2 YYEEEE. CDR3 size: 12 residues. Trimming removed 4 bases at V and 10 bases at J, with 14 bases between. Filled out from reference TRBV5-6 and TRBJ1-1, the complete variable domain reads DAGVTQSPTHLIKTRGQQVTLRCSPKSGHDTVSWYQQALGQGPQFIFQYYEEEERQRGNFPDRFSGHQFPNYSSELNVNALLLGDSALYLCASSPDPYVAFFGQGTRLTVV.

The V gene is TRBV18, the J gene TRBJ2-1; D tentatively reads TRBD1 or TRBD2 (5 bases each). Trimming removed 5 bases at V and 0 bases at J, with 11 bases between. CDR1 KGHSH and CDR2 LQKENI come from the germline V gene. The CDR3 extends over 15 amino acids. The CDR3 region is CASSGRDGSYNEQFF. The CDR3 DNA reads TGTGCCAGCTCAGGCCGGGACGGCTCCTACAATGAGCAGTTCTTC.